These T cell receptor beta chains were read from a single sample in a study of shared clonotypes between healthy human individuals. Profiled with immunoSEQ multiplex PCR; TCRdb holds only in-frame clones, not every one. The table records approximately 2.4 million clones, about 94% of them present only once. The sample taken for sequencing was naive CD4+ T cells sorted from blood. The receptors originated from a man aged 18-30 years in good health. CDR3s include the opening cysteine and the closing phenylalanine or tryptophan. Fields, in order: CDR3 length, D gene, clone size, J gene, V gene, CDR3 DNA, CDR3 protein. The D gene is left open where the match is weak. Clone size is shown for a subset of rows, as once, few, many or a class of expanded clone.

cdr3_length: 16; d_call: TRBD1; clone_size: -; j_call: TRBJ1-2; v_call: TRBV9; cdr3_nt: TGTGCCAGCAGCCCCGGGACAGCTCCTATCTTCTATGGCTACACCTTC; cdr3_aa: CASSPGTAPIFYGYTF
cdr3_length: 19; d_call: -; clone_size: -; j_call: TRBJ2-7; v_call: TRBV7-8; cdr3_nt: TGTGCCAGCAGCTCTATGATTAATTTGAGTGGACTCCGCTCCTACGAGCAGTACTTC; cdr3_aa: CASSSMINLSGLRSYEQYF
cdr3_length: 12; d_call: -; clone_size: -; j_call: TRBJ2-1; v_call: TRBV6-1; cdr3_nt: TGTGCCAGCAGTTCTACCTCCGGAGAGCAGTTCTTC; cdr3_aa: CASSSTSGEQFF
cdr3_length: 16; d_call: TRBD1; clone_size: -; j_call: TRBJ1-5; v_call: TRBV19; cdr3_nt: TGTGCCAGTAGTATACCCTGGGACAGGGCGAGCCAGCCCCAGCATTTT; cdr3_aa: CASSIPWDRASQPQHF
cdr3_length: 16; d_call: -; clone_size: -; j_call: TRBJ2-7; v_call: TRBV6-1; cdr3_nt: TGTGCCAGCAGTGAAGGTCCTGGACAGAAGTTTTACGAGCAGTACTTC; cdr3_aa: CASSEGPGQKFYEQYF
cdr3_length: 14; d_call: -; clone_size: -; j_call: TRBJ1-2; v_call: TRBV6-1; cdr3_nt: TGTGCCAGCACCAGGCCGGGCGGGGACTATGGCTACACCTTC; cdr3_aa: CASTRPGGDYGYTF
cdr3_length: 16; d_call: -; clone_size: -; j_call: TRBJ2-7; v_call: TRBV28; cdr3_nt: TGTGCCAGCAGGCCCACCCTTCAGAAACTACGGGCCGAGCAGTACTTC; cdr3_aa: CASRPTLQKLRAEQYF
cdr3_length: 15; d_call: -; clone_size: -; j_call: TRBJ1-5; v_call: TRBV6-1; cdr3_nt: TGTGCCAGCAGTGGGGACACGTATAGCAATCAGCCCCAGCATTTT; cdr3_aa: CASSGDTYSNQPQHF
cdr3_length: 14; d_call: TRBD1; clone_size: -; j_call: TRBJ1-5; v_call: TRBV6-5; cdr3_nt: TGTGCCAGCAGAGAGGGGGCTGGCAATCAGCCCCAGCATTTT; cdr3_aa: CASREGAGNQPQHF
cdr3_length: 14; d_call: -; clone_size: few; j_call: TRBJ2-1; v_call: TRBV4-3; cdr3_nt: TGCGCCAGCAGCCAAGAGGACTCGAACAATGAGCAGTTCTTC; cdr3_aa: CASSQEDSNNEQFF
cdr3_length: 15; d_call: -; clone_size: once; j_call: TRBJ2-1; v_call: TRBV1; cdr3_nt: TGCACCAGCAGCCAAGAACTAGCGGGAGACTATGAGCAGTTCTTC; cdr3_aa: CTSSQELAGDYEQFF
cdr3_length: 14; d_call: -; clone_size: -; j_call: TRBJ1-3; v_call: TRBV5-1; cdr3_nt: TGCGCCAGCAGCTTGTCGGGGGCTGGAAACACCATATATTTT; cdr3_aa: CASSLSGAGNTIYF
cdr3_length: 13; d_call: TRBD1; clone_size: -; j_call: TRBJ1-4; v_call: TRBV4-3; cdr3_nt: TGCGCCAGAACCGGGACAGGGGATGAAAAACTGTTTTTT; cdr3_aa: CARTGTGDEKLFF
cdr3_length: 14; d_call: -; clone_size: -; j_call: TRBJ1-2; v_call: TRBV6-5; cdr3_nt: TGTGCCAGCAGCCCAGGGCAGGGGTTCTATGGCTACACCTTC; cdr3_aa: CASSPGQGFYGYTF
cdr3_length: 20; d_call: -; clone_size: -; j_call: TRBJ2-4; v_call: TRBV7-8; cdr3_nt: TGTGCCAGCAGTTTCAGGGGGCGGGAGGACACCCGACTAGCCAAAAACATTCAGTACTTC; cdr3_aa: CASSFRGREDTRLAKNIQYF
cdr3_length: 17; d_call: TRBD2; clone_size: -; j_call: TRBJ2-3; v_call: TRBV5-4; cdr3_nt: TGTGCCAGCAGCCCGGGGACTAGCGGGTTGAGCACAGATACGCAGTATTTT; cdr3_aa: CASSPGTSGLSTDTQYF
cdr3_length: 13; d_call: -; clone_size: -; j_call: TRBJ1-2; v_call: TRBV29-1; cdr3_nt: TGCAGCGTTGAAGTCATAGGGAACTATGGCTACACCTTC; cdr3_aa: CSVEVIGNYGYTF
cdr3_length: 15; d_call: -; clone_size: -; j_call: TRBJ2-5; v_call: TRBV4-1; cdr3_nt: TGCGCCAGCAGCCAACCGACCAGGGATTGGGAGACCCAGTACTTC; cdr3_aa: CASSQPTRDWETQYF
cdr3_length: 15; d_call: -; clone_size: -; j_call: TRBJ2-5; v_call: TRBV4-1; cdr3_nt: TGCGCCAGCAGCCAAGTCCGGGCTCCGGGGGAGACCCAGTACTTC; cdr3_aa: CASSQVRAPGETQYF
cdr3_length: 13; d_call: TRBD2; clone_size: -; j_call: TRBJ2-7; v_call: TRBV2; cdr3_nt: TGTGCCAGCTCCTCGGGGGGATTCGACGAGCAGTACTTC; cdr3_aa: CASSSGGFDEQYF
cdr3_length: 13; d_call: -; clone_size: -; j_call: TRBJ1-4; v_call: TRBV29-1; cdr3_nt: TGCAGCGATCGTTTGGCAACTAATGAAAAACTGTTTTTT; cdr3_aa: CSDRLATNEKLFF
cdr3_length: 14; d_call: -; clone_size: -; j_call: TRBJ2-4; v_call: TRBV15; cdr3_nt: TGTGCCACCAGCAGAGACCTAGCGAGAAACATTCAGTACTTC; cdr3_aa: CATSRDLARNIQYF
cdr3_length: 13; d_call: -; clone_size: -; j_call: TRBJ1-1; v_call: TRBV6-5; cdr3_nt: TGTGCCAGCAGTTCCTTGGTCATTTGGGGAGCTTTCTTT; cdr3_aa: CASSSLVIWGAFF
cdr3_length: 18; d_call: -; clone_size: -; j_call: TRBJ1-5; v_call: TRBV12-1; cdr3_nt: TGTGCCAGCAGCAACGAACCCGGGACAGCATGCCTACATCAGCCCCAGCATTTT; cdr3_aa: CASSNEPGTACLHQPQHF
cdr3_length: 13; d_call: -; clone_size: -; j_call: TRBJ2-3; v_call: TRBV10-1; cdr3_nt: TGCGCCAGTTCACGAGGATTTGCAGATACGCAGTATTTT; cdr3_aa: CASSRGFADTQYF
cdr3_length: 14; d_call: -; clone_size: -; j_call: TRBJ1-1; v_call: TRBV28; cdr3_nt: TGTGCCAGCAGCTCCTTGAGCGTGTCCACTGAAGCTTTCTTT; cdr3_aa: CASSSLSVSTEAFF
cdr3_length: 19; d_call: TRBD2; clone_size: -; j_call: TRBJ2-1; v_call: TRBV4-3; cdr3_nt: TGCGCCAGCAGCCAAGATGACGGGACTAGCGGAGGGGGAATCAATGAGCAGTTCTTC; cdr3_aa: CASSQDDGTSGGGINEQFF
cdr3_length: 17; d_call: TRBD1; clone_size: -; j_call: TRBJ1-2; v_call: TRBV30; cdr3_nt: TGTGCCTGGAGTGATAGGACAGGGGGCCGCGATAAATATGGCTACACCTTC; cdr3_aa: CAWSDRTGGRDKYGYTF
cdr3_length: 15; d_call: -; clone_size: -; j_call: TRBJ2-2; v_call: TRBV18; cdr3_nt: TGTGCCAGCTCACCTCCTACCAGAAACACCGGGGAGCTGTTTTTT; cdr3_aa: CASSPPTRNTGELFF
cdr3_length: 16; d_call: TRBD1; clone_size: -; j_call: TRBJ2-5; v_call: TRBV9; cdr3_nt: TGTGCCAGCAGCGTAGCTAGGACAGGGGTAGGAGAGACCCAGTACTTC; cdr3_aa: CASSVARTGVGETQYF
cdr3_length: 15; d_call: -; clone_size: -; j_call: TRBJ2-1; v_call: TRBV10-3; cdr3_nt: TGTGCCATCAGTCTTGGGCAGGGGCCCTACAATGAGCAGTTCTTC; cdr3_aa: CAISLGQGPYNEQFF
cdr3_length: 15; d_call: -; clone_size: -; j_call: TRBJ1-1; v_call: TRBV5-1; cdr3_nt: TGCGCCAGCAGCCTATTGTCAGAGGCTAACACTGAAGCTTTCTTT; cdr3_aa: CASSLLSEANTEAFF
cdr3_length: 12; d_call: -; clone_size: -; j_call: TRBJ1-4; v_call: TRBV6-5; cdr3_nt: TGTGCCAGCAGCCGCTCCGGGGGTGAACTGTTTTTT; cdr3_aa: CASSRSGGELFF
cdr3_length: 14; d_call: -; clone_size: -; j_call: TRBJ1-1; v_call: TRBV2; cdr3_nt: TGTGCCAGCAATGGGTTAGGGGTGAACACTGAAGCTTTCTTT; cdr3_aa: CASNGLGVNTEAFF
cdr3_length: 16; d_call: TRBD2; clone_size: -; j_call: TRBJ2-3; v_call: TRBV10-1; cdr3_nt: TGCGCCAGCAGTGGGACTAGCGGGGGGCGCACAGATACGCAGTATTTT; cdr3_aa: CASSGTSGGRTDTQYF
cdr3_length: 16; d_call: -; clone_size: -; j_call: TRBJ1-3; v_call: TRBV27; cdr3_nt: TGTGCCAGCAGTACTAGCCGGAGGGCCCCTGGAAACACCATATATTTT; cdr3_aa: CASSTSRRAPGNTIYF
cdr3_length: 15; d_call: TRBD1; clone_size: -; j_call: TRBJ1-6; v_call: TRBV7-2; cdr3_nt: TGTGCCAGCAGCCCTGGGACAGGGATTAATTCACCCCTCCACTTT; cdr3_aa: CASSPGTGINSPLHF
cdr3_length: 14; d_call: TRBD2; clone_size: -; j_call: TRBJ2-5; v_call: TRBV2; cdr3_nt: TGTGCCAGCAGTGAAAGCGGGGGCCTCCGGACCCAGTACTTC; cdr3_aa: CASSESGGLRTQYF
cdr3_length: 15; d_call: -; clone_size: -; j_call: TRBJ2-7; v_call: TRBV5-1; cdr3_nt: TGCGCCAGCAGCTTGGCGGCGGCCAGCTCCTACGAGCAGTACTTC; cdr3_aa: CASSLAAASSYEQYF
cdr3_length: 16; d_call: TRBD2; clone_size: -; j_call: TRBJ2-4; v_call: TRBV2; cdr3_nt: TGTGCCAGCAGTGACGCTAGCGGTCTAGCCAAAAACATTCAGTACTTC; cdr3_aa: CASSDASGLAKNIQYF
cdr3_length: 14; d_call: -; clone_size: -; j_call: TRBJ2-3; v_call: TRBV29-1; cdr3_nt: TGCAGCGTTGAAGACAGGTTAGGCACAGATACGCAGTATTTT; cdr3_aa: CSVEDRLGTDTQYF
cdr3_length: 18; d_call: -; clone_size: -; j_call: TRBJ1-3; v_call: TRBV9; cdr3_nt: TGTGCCAGCAGCGTAGCCTATGGAAGTAGTCTCGATGGAAACACCATATATTTT; cdr3_aa: CASSVAYGSSLDGNTIYF
cdr3_length: 16; d_call: TRBD2; clone_size: -; j_call: TRBJ2-7; v_call: TRBV6-5; cdr3_nt: TGTGCCAGCAGTTACGTTCTAGCGGGGGGCTCCTACGAGCAGTACTTC; cdr3_aa: CASSYVLAGGSYEQYF
cdr3_length: 15; d_call: TRBD1; clone_size: -; j_call: TRBJ2-1; v_call: TRBV11-3; cdr3_nt: TGTGCCAGCAGCCCCGGGACAGGGTCCTACAATGAGCAGTTCTTC; cdr3_aa: CASSPGTGSYNEQFF
cdr3_length: 15; d_call: TRBD2; clone_size: -; j_call: TRBJ2-7; v_call: TRBV28; cdr3_nt: TGTGCCAGCAGTTCCGGACTAGCGGGGACCTACGAGCAGTACTTC; cdr3_aa: CASSSGLAGTYEQYF
cdr3_length: 13; d_call: -; clone_size: -; j_call: TRBJ2-5; v_call: TRBV7-9; cdr3_nt: TGTGCCAGCAGCTTAGCTGGCGCCGAGACCCAGTACTTC; cdr3_aa: CASSLAGAETQYF
cdr3_length: 14; d_call: TRBD1; clone_size: -; j_call: TRBJ1-6; v_call: TRBV19; cdr3_nt: TGTGCCAGTAACCCTACAGGGGTTAATTCACCCCTCCACTTT; cdr3_aa: CASNPTGVNSPLHF
cdr3_length: 14; d_call: -; clone_size: -; j_call: TRBJ1-2; v_call: TRBV11-2; cdr3_nt: TGTGCCAGCAGCTTACTTGACAGGAACTATGGCTACACCTTC; cdr3_aa: CASSLLDRNYGYTF
cdr3_length: 13; d_call: -; clone_size: few; j_call: TRBJ1-6; v_call: TRBV18; cdr3_nt: TGTGCCAGCTCACCGCTACAGAATTCACCCCTCCACTTT; cdr3_aa: CASSPLQNSPLHF
cdr3_length: 15; d_call: TRBD1; clone_size: -; j_call: TRBJ1-1; v_call: TRBV19; cdr3_nt: TGTGCCAGTAGGAGGGACAGGGGGCAGAACACTGAAGCTTTCTTT; cdr3_aa: CASRRDRGQNTEAFF
cdr3_length: 13; d_call: -; clone_size: -; j_call: TRBJ1-2; v_call: TRBV28; cdr3_nt: TGTGCCAGCAGTTTGAACTCTAACTATGGCTACACCTTC; cdr3_aa: CASSLNSNYGYTF
cdr3_length: 14; d_call: -; clone_size: once; j_call: TRBJ1-3; v_call: TRBV19; cdr3_nt: TGTGCCAGTAGTCTCACGGACTCTGGAAACACCATATATTTT; cdr3_aa: CASSLTDSGNTIYF